This T cell receptor (beta chain) was obtained from a study of PD-1 blockade in classical Hodgkin lymphoma. Trimming removed 5 bases from V and 2 bases from J, with 14 bases in between. Germline loops: CDR1 SGHRS, CDR2 YFSETQ. The CDR3 totals 14 residues. Time point noted: cycle 4 day 1 (C4D1), after 5 to 7 weeks of nivolumab. In every patient, relapse followed autologous stem cell transplantation, while exposure to brentuximab vedotin differed. Assay: immunoSEQ multiplex PCR; the TCRdb copy retains only in-frame clones and omits some. The sample records 100,000 or so clones, 90% being singletons. This sample comprised peripheral blood mononuclear cells (PBMCs), obtained before the fourth cycle of nivolumab. The J gene is TRBJ2-7, the V gene TRBV5-1; D gene uncertain. This sequence originates from a human donor with classical Hodgkin lymphoma. The CDR3 here is CASRFRQATYEQYF. CDR3 DNA sequence: TGCGCCAGCAGATTTCGGCAGGCGACCTACGAGCAGTACTTC. The full variable domain, completed using reference TRBV5-1 and TRBJ2-7, is KAGVTQTPRYLIKTRGQQVTLSCSPISGHRSVSWYQQTPGQGLQFLFEYFSETQRNKGNFPGRFSGRQFSNSRSEMNVSTLELGDSALYLCASRFRQATYEQYFGPGTRLTVT.